This record covers a single T cell receptor (beta chain). Its antigen is not identified. This entry is derived from a study of cytomegalovirus exposure and HLA in healthy donors. The V and J ends lost 0 bases and 2 bases, in that order; junction bases with no gene match: 10. This CDR3 contains 18 residues. The V gene's germline CDR1 is SGHDN and CDR2 FVKESK. Everyone who donated was a healthy bone marrow donor. PCR involved 60 Vbeta and 13 Jbeta primers. The protocol was immunoSEQ multiplex PCR, while the TCRdb copy is restricted to in-frame clones and leaves out a portion. Of some 120,000 clones in the sample, around three quarters were seen once. Study-wide findings and caveats: Highly shared variants forming one cluster were likely a sequencing artifact. Most TCR beta V segments were productive about 87% or about 30% of the time in an earlier analysis. Confirmation was obtained in vitro that a few CMV-associated chains are specific for CMV antigens.

The sequence derives from a man between 18 and 35 years old in good health and CMV-seronegative. The rearrangement joins TRBV14 to TRBJ2-3; 8 nucleotides line up with TRBD2. The sequenced material came from PBMCs. The CDR3 bases are TGTGCCAGCAGCCAAGATTTCGCTAGCGGGCCTGTCACAGATACGCAGTATTTT. This codes for CASSQDFASGPVTDTQYF.